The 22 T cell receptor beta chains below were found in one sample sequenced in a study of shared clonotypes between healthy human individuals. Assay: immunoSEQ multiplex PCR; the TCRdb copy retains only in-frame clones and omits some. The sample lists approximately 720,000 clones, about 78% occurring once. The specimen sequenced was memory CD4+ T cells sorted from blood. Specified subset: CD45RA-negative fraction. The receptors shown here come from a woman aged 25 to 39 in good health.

CDR3: CASSPGGYSEQYF. CDR3 coding DNA: TGTGCCAGCAGCCCCGGCGGCTATAGCGAGCAGTACTTC. The chain couples TRBV5-4 to TRBJ2-7; no clear D. Trimming stripped 4 bases from V and 6 bases from J, with 14 bases between. The CDR3 runs 13 residues. Looked up from germline, CDR1 is SGHNT and CDR2 is YYREEE (reference sequence).

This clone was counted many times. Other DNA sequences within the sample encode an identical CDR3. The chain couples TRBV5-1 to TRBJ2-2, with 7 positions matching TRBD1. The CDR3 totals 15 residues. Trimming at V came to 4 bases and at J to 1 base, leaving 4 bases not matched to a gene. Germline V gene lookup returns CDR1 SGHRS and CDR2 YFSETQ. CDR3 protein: CASSPGTENTGELFF. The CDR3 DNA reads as TGCGCCAGCAGCCCTGGGACAGAGAACACCGGGGAGCTGTTTTTT.

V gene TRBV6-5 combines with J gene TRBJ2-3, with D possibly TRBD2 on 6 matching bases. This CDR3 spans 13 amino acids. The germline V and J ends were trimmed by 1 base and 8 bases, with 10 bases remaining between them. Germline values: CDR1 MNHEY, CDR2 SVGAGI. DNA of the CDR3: TGTGCCAGCAGTTACTACGGGGAGGTTACGCAGTATTTT. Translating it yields CASSYYGEVTQYF.

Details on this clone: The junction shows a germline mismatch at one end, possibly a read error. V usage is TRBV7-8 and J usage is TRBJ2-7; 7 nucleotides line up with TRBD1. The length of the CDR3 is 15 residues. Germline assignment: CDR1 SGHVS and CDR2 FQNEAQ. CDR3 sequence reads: CASSLAQGTWYEQYF. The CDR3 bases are TGTGCCAGCAGCCTAGCACAGGGGACGTGGTACGAGCAGTACTTC.

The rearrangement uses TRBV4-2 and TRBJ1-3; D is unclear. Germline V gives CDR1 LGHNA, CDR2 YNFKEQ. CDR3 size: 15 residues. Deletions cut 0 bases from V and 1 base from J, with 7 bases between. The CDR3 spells CASSQDRASGNTIYF. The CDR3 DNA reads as TGTGCCAGCAGCCAAGATCGGGCGTCTGGAAACACCATATATTTT.

As DNA, the CDR3 is TGTGCCAGCAGTGACGAGGGACAGGGTCAGGGGCAGTTCTTC. As protein: CASSDEGQGQGQFF. This sequence joins TRBV6-4 and TRBJ2-1; TRBD1 matches 9 bases. The CDR3 length is 14 residues. Trimming cost V 2 bases and J 12 bases; bases outside gene matches: 8. The germline V gene encodes CDR1 MRHNA and CDR2 SNTAGT.

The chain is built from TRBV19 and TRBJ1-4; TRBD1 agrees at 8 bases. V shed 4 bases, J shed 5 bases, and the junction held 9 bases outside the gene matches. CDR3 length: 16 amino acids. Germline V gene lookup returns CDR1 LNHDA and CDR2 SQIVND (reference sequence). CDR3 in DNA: TGTGCCAGTAGTACTATAGGACAGGGATGGAATGAAAAACTGTTTTTT. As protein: CASSTIGQGWNEKLFF.

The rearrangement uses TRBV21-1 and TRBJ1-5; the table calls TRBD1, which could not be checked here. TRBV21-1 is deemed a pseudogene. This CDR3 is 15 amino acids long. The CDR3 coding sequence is TGTGCCAGCAGCAAAAACAAACAGGGAAGTCAGCCCCAGCATTTT. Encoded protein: CASSKNKQGSQPQHF.

In nucleotides, the CDR3 is TGTGCCAGCAGCTTAACAGGGCTCACTGAAGCTTTCTTT. It codes for CASSLTGLTEAFF. V usage is TRBV7-3 and J usage is TRBJ1-1, with no clear D. Trimming left V 0 bases short and J 4 bases short, with 6 bases between. Per germline, CDR1 SGHTA and CDR2 FQGTGA. This CDR3 comprises 13 residues.

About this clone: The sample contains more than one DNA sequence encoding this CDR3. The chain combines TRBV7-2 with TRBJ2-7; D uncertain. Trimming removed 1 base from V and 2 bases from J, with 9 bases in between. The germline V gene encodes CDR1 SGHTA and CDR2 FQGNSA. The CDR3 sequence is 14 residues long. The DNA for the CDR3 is TGTGCCAGCAGCTTAGGCAGCCTTACCTACGAGCAGTACTTC. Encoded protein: CASSLGSLTYEQYF.

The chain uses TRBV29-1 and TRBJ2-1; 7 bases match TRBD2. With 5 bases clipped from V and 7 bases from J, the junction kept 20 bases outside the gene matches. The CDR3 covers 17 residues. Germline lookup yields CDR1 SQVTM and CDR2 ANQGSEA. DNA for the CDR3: TGCAGCGTTAAGCGCCGGGGGAGGGCTACTTATAGGAATGAGCAGTTCTTC. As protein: CSVKRRGRATYRNEQFF.

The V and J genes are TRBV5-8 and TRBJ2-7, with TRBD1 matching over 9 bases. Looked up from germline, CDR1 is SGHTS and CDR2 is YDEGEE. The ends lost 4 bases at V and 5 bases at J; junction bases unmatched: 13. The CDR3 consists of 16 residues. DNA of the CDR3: TGTGCCAGCAGCCCCTGGGGGGGGGACAGGGTTCACGAGCAGTACTTC. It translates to CASSPWGGDRVHEQYF.

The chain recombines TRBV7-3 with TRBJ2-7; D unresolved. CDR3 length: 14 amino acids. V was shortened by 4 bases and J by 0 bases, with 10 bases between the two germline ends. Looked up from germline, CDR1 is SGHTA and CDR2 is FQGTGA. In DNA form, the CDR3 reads TGTGCCAGCAGCTCAATGGCAGGCTCCTACGAGCAGTACTTC. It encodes CASSSMAGSYEQYF.

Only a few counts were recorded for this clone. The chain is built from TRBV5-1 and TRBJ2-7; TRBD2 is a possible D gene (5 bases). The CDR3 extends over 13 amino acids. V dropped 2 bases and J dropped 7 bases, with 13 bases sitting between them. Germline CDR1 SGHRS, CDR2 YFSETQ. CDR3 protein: CASSFGVDTEQYF. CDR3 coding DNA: TGCGCCAGCAGCTTCGGGGTTGATACGGAGCAGTACTTC.

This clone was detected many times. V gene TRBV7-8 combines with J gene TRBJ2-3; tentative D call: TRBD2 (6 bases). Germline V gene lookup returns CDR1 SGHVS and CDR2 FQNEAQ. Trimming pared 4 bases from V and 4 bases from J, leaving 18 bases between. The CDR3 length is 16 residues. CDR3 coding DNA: TGTGCCAGCAGCTCCCCGGAGGGGCGGGGCCCAGATACGCAGTATTTT. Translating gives CASSSPEGRGPDTQYF. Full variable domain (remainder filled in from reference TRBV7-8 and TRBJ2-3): GAGVSQSPRYKVAKRGQDVALRCDPISGHVSLFWYQQALGQGPEFLTYFQNEAQLDKSGLPSDRFFAERPEGSVSTLKIQRTQQEDSAVYLCASSSPEGRGPDTQYFGPGTRLTVL.

The DNA for the CDR3 is TGCGCCAGCAGCTTGGAGGGGACAGGGGGCGACGAGCAGTACTTC. Protein: CASSLEGTGGDEQYF. The chain couples TRBV5-1 to TRBJ2-7; 12 nucleotides match TRBD1. V shed 0 bases and J 5 bases; nucleotides not matched to a gene: 3. The germline V gene encodes CDR1 SGHRS and CDR2 YFSETQ. The CDR3 has 15 amino acids. Filled out from reference TRBV5-1 and TRBJ2-7, the complete variable domain reads KAGVTQTPRYLIKTRGQQVTLSCSPISGHRSVSWYQQTPGQGLQFLFEYFSETQRNKGNFPGRFSGRQFSNSRSEMNVSTLELGDSALYLCASSLEGTGGDEQYFGPGTRLTVT.

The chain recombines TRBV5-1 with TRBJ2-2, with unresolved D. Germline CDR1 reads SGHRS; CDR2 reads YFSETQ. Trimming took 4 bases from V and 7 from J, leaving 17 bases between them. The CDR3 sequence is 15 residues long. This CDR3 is CASSLTTAKDGELFF. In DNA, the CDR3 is TGCGCCAGCAGCCTGACCACAGCGAAGGACGGGGAGCTGTTTTTT. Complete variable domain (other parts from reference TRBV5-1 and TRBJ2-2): KAGVTQTPRYLIKTRGQQVTLSCSPISGHRSVSWYQQTPGQGLQFLFEYFSETQRNKGNFPGRFSGRQFSNSRSEMNVSTLELGDSALYLCASSLTTAKDGELFFGEGSRLTVL.

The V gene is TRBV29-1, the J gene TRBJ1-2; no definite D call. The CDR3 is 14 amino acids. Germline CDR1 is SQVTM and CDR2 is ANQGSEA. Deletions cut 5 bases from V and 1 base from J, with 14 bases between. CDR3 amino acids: CSVLRDGNNYGYTF. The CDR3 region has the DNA TGCAGCGTTCTCAGAGACGGTAATAACTATGGCTACACCTTC.

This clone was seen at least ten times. The CDR3, as DNA: TGTGCCAGCAGCTTATATCCGGGTGCGGGAAGCTACACCTTC. Translating gives CASSLYPGAGSYTF. V and J are TRBV7-8 and TRBJ1-2, with no clear D. The CDR3 is 14 residues long. The ends were cut back, 2 bases at V and 9 bases at J, with 16 bases in the middle. CDR1 and CDR2 from the germline V gene are SGHVS and FQNEAQ. Looking up the rest from reference TRBV7-8 and TRBJ1-2 gives the full variable domain: GAGVSQSPRYKVAKRGQDVALRCDPISGHVSLFWYQQALGQGPEFLTYFQNEAQLDKSGLPSDRFFAERPEGSVSTLKIQRTQQEDSAVYLCASSLYPGAGSYTFGSGTRLTVV.

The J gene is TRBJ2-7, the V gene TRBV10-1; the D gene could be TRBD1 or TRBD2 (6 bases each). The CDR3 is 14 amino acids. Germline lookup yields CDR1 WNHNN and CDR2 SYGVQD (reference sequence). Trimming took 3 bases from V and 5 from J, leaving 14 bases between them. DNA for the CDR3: TGCGCCAGCAGTGATGGGGGGCATAGGAACGAGCAGTACTTC. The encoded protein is CASSDGGHRNEQYF.

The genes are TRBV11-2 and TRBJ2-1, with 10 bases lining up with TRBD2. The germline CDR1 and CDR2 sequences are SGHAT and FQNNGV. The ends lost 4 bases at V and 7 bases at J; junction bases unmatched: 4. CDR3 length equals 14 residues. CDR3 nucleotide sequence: TGTGCCAGCAGCTCGGGGACTAGCGCGAATGAGCAGTTCTTC. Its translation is CASSSGTSANEQFF. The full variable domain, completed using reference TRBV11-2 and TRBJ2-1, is EAGVAQSPRYKIIEKRQSVAFWCNPISGHATLYWYQQILGQGPKLLIQFQNNGVVDDSQLPKDRFSAERLKGVDSTLKIQPAKLEDSAVYLCASSSGTSANEQFFGPGTRLTVL.

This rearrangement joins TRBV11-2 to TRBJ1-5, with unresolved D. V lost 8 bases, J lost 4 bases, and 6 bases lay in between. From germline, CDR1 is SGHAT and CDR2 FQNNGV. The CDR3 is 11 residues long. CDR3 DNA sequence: TGTGCCAGCGACATAAATCAGCCCCAGCATTTT. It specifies CASDINQPQHF.